The table lists the clone carrying this T cell receptor beta chain with a few counts. The data belong to a study of blood T cells in healthy people across ages. Then a second PCR, running about 7 to 11 cycles, was carried out with a sample-barcoded 5' primer and a J-beta primer mix. TCRdb passed the 5' RACE reads through MiXCR, listing each CDR3 protein once. The profile shows 550,000 to 750,000 distinct CDR3 sequences, roughly 20% of them singletons. This CDR3 is 15 amino acids long. Trimming cost V 0 bases and J 6 bases; bases outside gene matches: 5. CDR1 and CDR2 (germline): LGHDT, YNNKEL (reference sequence).

What was sequenced was blood. This clonotype was obtained from a man between 65 and 85 years old in good health. This chain joins TRBV3-1 and TRBJ2-3; TRBD2 matches at 8 bases. CDR3 region: CASSQDGRAGDTQYF. The CDR3 coding sequence is TGTGCCAGCAGCCAAGACGGGAGGGCGGGGGATACGCAGTATTTT.